The sequence of this TCR beta chain was determined in a study of OX40 agonist ivuxolimab in advanced cancers. Study as a whole: The dose-escalation cohort was over 65% male, with a mean age of around 54 years, ranging roughly 20 to 90. Allowance was made for prior anti-PD-1, anti-PD-L1 or anti-CTLA-4 therapy, and around 44% had some.

To note about this clone: What it recognizes is unknown.

Systemic immunosuppression or a history of autoimmune disease excluded patients. The protocol was immunoSEQ multiplex PCR, while the TCRdb copy is restricted to in-frame clones and leaves out a portion. The sample carries some 130,000 clones, over 75% recorded once. Germline V CDR1 and CDR2: SGHTA, FQGNSA. The CDR3 is made up of 13 amino acids. Trimming stripped 6 bases from V and 0 bases from J, with 8 bases between. The study, taken as a whole, reports: Nonresponders, in some cases, also had low normalized T-cell clonal expansion.

The chain joins TRBV7-2 to TRBJ2-5; tentatively, D is TRBD2 (5 bases). The clonotype originates from an adult with an advanced solid tumor such as melanoma, head and neck, liver or kidney cancer. The source was CD4+ or CD8+ T cells sorted from blood, collected in a trial of the OX40 agonist ivuxolimab. The CDR3: CASSSTNQETQYF. In DNA, the CDR3 is TGTGCCAGCAGTTCGACTAACCAAGAGACCCAGTACTTC.